The entry below describes one TCR beta chain. No cognate antigen has been identified for it. Qualities for individual bases were not recorded, and no much larger clone is one base off. This sample was taken from a study of beta chain features in type 1 diabetes (dated by TCRdb to the late 2010s). At the level of the whole study: Patients and healthy donors did not differ in mean age, gender distribution, total cell number or subset yield. A total of about 100,000,000 sorted cells were examined across all samples, and RNA yield correlated strongly with the number of cells per subset. Naive and central memory subsets were obtained from all 30 or so donors, but regulatory and stem cell-like memory subsets were isolated from only 8 patients and roughly eight healthy donors. In the study, TCRB repertoires of sorted circulating CD4+ T cell subsets from recently diagnosed type 1 diabetes patients were compared with those of matched healthy donors. The full study reports these points: Patients with type 1 diabetes made fewer insertions and deleted more nucleotides at VDJ recombination sites, implying thymic rearrangement abnormalities. A moderate but significant shortening of TCRB CDR3 length was observed in type 1 diabetes patients in all four CD4+ subsets. Only small numbers of individuals were included in the HLA sub-analyses, which left unresolved whether HLA type had any influence on TCRB rearrangement. Shorter templates might be favored by PCR, yet because patient and control samples were amplified and corrected together, any such skew would affect both groups equally. Naive, central memory and regulatory TCRB repertoires appeared more similar among patients than among healthy donors. Because cDNA rather than genomic DNA was sequenced, highly expressing activated cells could have been over-represented, although no difference in activation and CD3 levels was found between groups.

All of the isolated RNA was reverse transcribed with the High Capacity cDNA Reverse Transcription Kit, so expressed TCRB transcripts were sequenced. Deep immunoSEQ sequencing was applied to naive, central memory and regulatory T cell samples, giving an average of about 3.4 million total reads per sample. Sorted cells were lysed in RLT buffer and RNA was extracted with DNase-treated RNeasy Micro or Mini kits, depending on cell number. To prevent cross-contamination, each cell subset was processed individually, whereas patient and healthy donor samples were processed jointly. The immunoSEQ multiplex PCR was used to amplify TCRB sequences from cDNA, generating 87-bp fragments that spanned the CDR3 region. Sequencing of the amplicons was done on the Illumina HiSeq platform. As for the authors' bioinformatics: PCR bias was corrected computationally using synthetic template baselines, and reads within Hamming distance 2 were collapsed, with unmergeable singletons discarded. Reads were aligned to IMGT to assign V, D and J genes, CDR3 length, and insertions or deletions at six rearrangement sites. Within each subset, clonotype counts were normalized to the number of sorted cells before true diversity and Gini coefficients were calculated with the tcR R package. The overlap coefficient, calculated on TCRB nucleotide sequences, was used to quantify repertoire sharing. As a proxy for the pre-selection repertoire, out-of-frame TCRB sequences from naive cells were analyzed. In its TCRdb copy, this immuneACCESS table keeps in-frame sequences only and misses some clones. Where compared with another copy, unresolved V genes explain less than half of these, and the others have no known cause. V and J calls and clone size are copied from that table; D and trimming were computed from the DNA. In all, the sample holds a few hundred thousand clones, and 16% of those were seen once. The ten largest clones capture about 0.085% of the sample.

Each donor gave one peripheral blood draw, averaging approximately 120 mL, which was collected into heparinised tubes. A BD FACSAria II was used to sort naive, central memory, regulatory and stem cell-like memory CD4+ T cells with a panel that included CD45RO, CCR7, CD25, CD127, CD95 and CD27. Every sorted population had a purity above 95%. PBMCs were isolated immediately by Lymphoprep density gradient centrifugation and stained directly without culture. So that batch effects would be minimized, each experiment stained and sorted samples in pairs, pairing one healthy donor with one patient. Trimming leaves V shorter by 7 bases and J shorter by 1 base, with the junction holding 3 bases beyond the gene matches. CDR1 is given as SQVTM and CDR2 as ANQGSEA, both from the germline V gene. From its cysteine to its phenylalanine, the CDR3 spans 12 amino acids. Kept here is only the CDR3 DNA, which spans 36 bases and is read in frame from base 1.

Material: naive CD4+ T cells from blood. Per the publication, the cell subset or site label means: true naive CD4+ T cells. The V and J segments used are TRBV29-1 and TRBJ1-2, and TRBD1 matches 7 of the central bases. This TCR derives from a man aged 30 to 45 with type 1 diabetes. CDR3 reads: CSAGGGNYGYTF. The DNA reads as follows: TGCAGCGCAGGGGGAGGTAACTATGGCTACACCTTC. With the portions outside the CDR3 filled from the reference TRBV29-1 and TRBJ1-2 genes, the complete variable region becomes SAVISQKPSRDICQRGTSLTIQCQVDSQVTMMFWYRQQPGQSLTLIATANQGSEATYESGFVIDKFPISRPNLTFSTLTVSNMSPEDSSIYLCSAGGGNYGYTFGSGTRLTVV.